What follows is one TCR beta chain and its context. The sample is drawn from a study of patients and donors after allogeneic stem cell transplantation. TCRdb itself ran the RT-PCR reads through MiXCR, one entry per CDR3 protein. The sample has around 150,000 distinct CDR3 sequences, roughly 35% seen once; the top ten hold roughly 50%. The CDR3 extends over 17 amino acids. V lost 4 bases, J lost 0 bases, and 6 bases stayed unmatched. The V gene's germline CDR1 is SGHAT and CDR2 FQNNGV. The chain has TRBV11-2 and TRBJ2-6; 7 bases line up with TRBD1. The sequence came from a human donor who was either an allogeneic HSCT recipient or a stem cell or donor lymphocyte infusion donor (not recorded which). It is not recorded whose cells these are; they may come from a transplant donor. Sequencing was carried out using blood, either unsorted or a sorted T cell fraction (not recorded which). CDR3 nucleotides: TGTGCCAGCAGCTCGACAGGGAGAGTCTCTGGGGCCAACGTCCTGACTTTC. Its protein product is CASSSTGRVSGANVLTF.